This T cell receptor beta chain was recovered during a study of blood T cell repertoires in COVID-19. Overall study: Sites across the United States, Italy and Spain contributed samples from acute and convalescent COVID-19.

CDR3 length: 13 amino acids. V lost 7 bases and J 5 bases, leaving 14 bases between the germline ends. The germline V gene has CDR1 MDHEN and CDR2 SYDVKM. TCRdb's copy holds only in-frame clones and misses some; the assay was immunoSEQ multiplex PCR. The sample lists hundreds of thousands of clones; roughly 86% were seen once. Sequencing used peripheral blood. This receptor was obtained from a woman aged 45 to 65 who had recovered from COVID-19. This chain joins TRBV28 and TRBJ1-1; TRBD1 might be the D (6 bases). DNA of the CDR3: TGTGCCAGCATGGCGTGGGGGCGGACTGAAGCTTTCTTT. It codes for CASMAWGRTEAFF. Variable domain in full (rest from reference TRBV28 and TRBJ1-1): DVKVTQSSRYLVKRTGEKVFLECVQDMDHENMFWYRQDPGLGLRLIYFSYDVKMKEKGDIPEGYSVSREKKERFSLILESASTNQTSMYLCASMAWGRTEAFFGQGTRLTVV.